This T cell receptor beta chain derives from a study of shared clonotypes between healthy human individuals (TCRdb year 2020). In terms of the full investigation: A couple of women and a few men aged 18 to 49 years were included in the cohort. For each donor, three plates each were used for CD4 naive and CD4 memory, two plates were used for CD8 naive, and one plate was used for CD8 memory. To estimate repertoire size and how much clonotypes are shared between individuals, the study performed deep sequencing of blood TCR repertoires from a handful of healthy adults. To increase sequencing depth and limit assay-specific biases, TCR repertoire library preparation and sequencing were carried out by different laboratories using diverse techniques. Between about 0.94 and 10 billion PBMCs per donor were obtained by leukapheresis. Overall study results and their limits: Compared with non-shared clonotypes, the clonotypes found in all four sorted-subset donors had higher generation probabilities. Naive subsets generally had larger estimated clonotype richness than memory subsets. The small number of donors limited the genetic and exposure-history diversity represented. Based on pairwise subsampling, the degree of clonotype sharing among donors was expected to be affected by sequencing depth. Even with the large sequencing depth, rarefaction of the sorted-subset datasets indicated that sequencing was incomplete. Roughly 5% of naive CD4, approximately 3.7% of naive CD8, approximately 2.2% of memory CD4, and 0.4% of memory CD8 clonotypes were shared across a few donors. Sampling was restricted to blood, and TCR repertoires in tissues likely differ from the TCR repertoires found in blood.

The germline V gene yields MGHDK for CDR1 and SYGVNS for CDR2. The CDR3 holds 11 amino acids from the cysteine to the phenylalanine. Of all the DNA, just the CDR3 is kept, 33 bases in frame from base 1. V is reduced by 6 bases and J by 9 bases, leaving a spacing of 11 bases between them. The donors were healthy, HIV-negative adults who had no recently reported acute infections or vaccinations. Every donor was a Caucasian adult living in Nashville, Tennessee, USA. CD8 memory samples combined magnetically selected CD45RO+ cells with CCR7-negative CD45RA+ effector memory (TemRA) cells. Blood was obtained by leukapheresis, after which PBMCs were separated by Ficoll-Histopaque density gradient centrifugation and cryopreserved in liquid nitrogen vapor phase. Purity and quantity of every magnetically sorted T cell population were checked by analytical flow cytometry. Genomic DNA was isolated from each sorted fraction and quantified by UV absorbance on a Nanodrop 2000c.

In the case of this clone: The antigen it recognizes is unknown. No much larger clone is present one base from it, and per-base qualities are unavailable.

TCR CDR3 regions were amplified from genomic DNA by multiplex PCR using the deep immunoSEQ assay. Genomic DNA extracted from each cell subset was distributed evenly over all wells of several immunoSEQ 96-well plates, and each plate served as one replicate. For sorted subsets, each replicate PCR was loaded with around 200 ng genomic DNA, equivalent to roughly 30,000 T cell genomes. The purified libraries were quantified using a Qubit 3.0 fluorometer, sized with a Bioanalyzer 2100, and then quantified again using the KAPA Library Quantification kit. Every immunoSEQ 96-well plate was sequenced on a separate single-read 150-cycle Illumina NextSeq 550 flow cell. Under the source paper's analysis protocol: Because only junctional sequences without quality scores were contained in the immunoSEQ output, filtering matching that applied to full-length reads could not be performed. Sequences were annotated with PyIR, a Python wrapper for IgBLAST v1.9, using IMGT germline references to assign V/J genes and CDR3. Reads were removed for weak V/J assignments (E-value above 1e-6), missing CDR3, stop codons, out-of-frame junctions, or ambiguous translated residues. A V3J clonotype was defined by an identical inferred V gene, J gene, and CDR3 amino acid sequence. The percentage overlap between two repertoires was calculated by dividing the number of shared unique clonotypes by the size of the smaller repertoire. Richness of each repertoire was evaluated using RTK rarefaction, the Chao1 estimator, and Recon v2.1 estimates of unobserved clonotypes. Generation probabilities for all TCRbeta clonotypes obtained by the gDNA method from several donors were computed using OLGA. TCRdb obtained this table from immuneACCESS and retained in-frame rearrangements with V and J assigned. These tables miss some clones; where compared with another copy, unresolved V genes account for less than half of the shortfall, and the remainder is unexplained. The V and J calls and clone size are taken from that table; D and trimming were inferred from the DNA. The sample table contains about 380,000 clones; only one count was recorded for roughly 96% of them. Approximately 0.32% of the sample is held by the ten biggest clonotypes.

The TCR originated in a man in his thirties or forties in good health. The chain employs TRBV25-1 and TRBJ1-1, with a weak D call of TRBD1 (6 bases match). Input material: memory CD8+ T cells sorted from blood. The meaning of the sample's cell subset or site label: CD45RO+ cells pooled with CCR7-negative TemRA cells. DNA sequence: TGTGCCAGCAGAGGACAGAGGCAAGCTTTCTTT. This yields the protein CASRGQRQAFF.